This entry lists 8 T cell receptor beta chains sequenced from one sample in a study of blood T cell repertoires in COVID-19. Assay: immunoSEQ multiplex PCR; the TCRdb copy retains only in-frame clones and omits some. The data show 150,000 to 200,000 clones, roughly nine tenths seen once. The sample taken for sequencing was peripheral blood. The receptors were gathered from a man in his sixties with active or convalescent COVID-19.

The J gene is TRBJ1-2, the V gene TRBV18, with 10 positions matching TRBD1. The V and J ends lost 2 bases and 3 bases, in that order; junction bases with no gene match: 3. In germline, CDR1 is KGHSH, CDR2 LQKENI. The CDR3 is made up of 15 amino acids. Written as DNA, the CDR3 is TGTGCCAGCTCACCAGACAGGGGGCATTACTATGGCTACACCTTC. This translates into CASSPDRGHYYGYTF.

The chain carries TRBV5-1 and TRBJ2-1; 8 bases fit TRBD2. Germline-derived CDR1 and CDR2 are SGHRS and YFSETQ. The CDR3 is 15 amino acids. Trimming took 0 bases from V and 5 from J; bases not matched to a gene: 4. This CDR3 is CASSLERGRNNEQFF. The CDR3 DNA follows: TGCGCCAGCAGCTTGGAGCGGGGGAGAAACAATGAGCAGTTCTTC. The variable domain in full, completed from reference TRBV5-1 and TRBJ2-1, reads KAGVTQTPRYLIKTRGQQVTLSCSPISGHRSVSWYQQTPGQGLQFLFEYFSETQRNKGNFPGRFSGRQFSNSRSEMNVSTLELGDSALYLCASSLERGRNNEQFFGPGTRLTVL.

The rearrangement links TRBV6-5 to TRBJ2-1; 11 nucleotides match TRBD2. The CDR3 runs to 15 residues. CDR1 MNHEY and CDR2 SVGAGI come from the germline V gene. V was pared by 2 bases and J by 8 bases, with 5 bases of the junction left unmatched. The CDR3 region is CASSYVAGGSYEQFF. In DNA form, the CDR3 reads TGTGCCAGCAGTTACGTAGCGGGGGGGTCGTATGAGCAGTTCTTC.

The chain joins TRBV6-5 to TRBJ2-5, with 9 positions matching TRBD1. The V and J ends lost 6 bases and 7 bases, in that order; junction bases with no gene match: 12. CDR1 and CDR2 from the germline V gene are MNHEY and SVGAGI. This CDR3 has 15 amino acids. CDR3 residues: CASRSGQGPGSTQYF. In DNA form, the CDR3 reads TGTGCCAGCAGGTCTGGACAGGGGCCCGGGTCGACCCAGTACTTC.

The CDR3 here is CASSTDGRRGTEAFF. In DNA, the CDR3 is TGTGCCAGTAGTACGGACGGACGAAGGGGCACTGAAGCTTTCTTT. The chain recombines TRBV19 with TRBJ1-1, with D perhaps matching TRBD1 (5 bases). There are 15 residues in the CDR3. Germline lookup yields CDR1 LNHDA and CDR2 SQIVND (reference sequence). V was cut by 4 bases and J by 4 bases, with 16 bases left in between.

This rearrangement joins TRBV2 to TRBJ1-5, with D possibly TRBD1 on 5 matching bases. The CDR3 consists of 14 residues. V was shortened by 10 bases and J by 0 bases, with 13 bases between the two germline ends. Germline V gene sequence: CDR1 SNHLY, CDR2 FYNNEI. CDR3 protein: CATGLQVSNQPQHF. In nucleotides, the CDR3 is TGTGCCACCGGGCTACAGGTTAGCAATCAGCCCCAGCATTTT.

CDR3 sequence reads: CASSFGQAGTYNEQFF. CDR3 sequence (DNA): TGTGCCAGCAGCTTCGGACAGGCGGGGACCTACAATGAGCAGTTCTTC. This sequence joins TRBV5-4 and TRBJ2-1; possibly TRBD1 for D (7 bases). The CDR3 runs 16 residues. Germline lookup yields CDR1 SGHNT and CDR2 YYREEE (reference sequence). Between the trimmed V and J ends, which lost 2 bases and 2 bases, there was a span of 14 bases.

The V gene is TRBV6-6, the J gene TRBJ1-2, with D perhaps matching TRBD1 (6 bases). Germline-derived CDR1 and CDR2 are MNHNY and SVGAGI (reference sequence). The CDR3 runs to 12 residues. V gave up 2 bases and J gave up 8 bases, with 9 bases separating them. CDR3 in amino acids: CASSYPQGGYTF. The CDR3 DNA sequence: TGTGCCAGCAGTTACCCGCAGGGGGGCTACACCTTC.